These 20 T cell receptor beta chains were sequenced from one sample in a study of T cells in Graves' hyperthyroidism and ophthalmopathy. Amplification targeted TCR beta CDR3 regions from RNA transcripts. The HTBI primer set drove a first-round RT-PCR of the TCR CDR3. MiXCR was run by TCRdb on the multiplex PCR reads, yielding one entry per CDR3 protein. The table lists 700,000 to 850,000 distinct CDR3 sequences, about 35% of them singletons. Specimen: blood. These receptor sequences come from a middle-aged woman with Graves' hyperthyroidism.

Worth noting for this clonotype: A much larger clone sits a single nucleotide away, making a read error possible. The gene calls are TRBV7-3 and TRBJ2-2; perhaps TRBD2 as D (5 bases). This CDR3 is built from 13 residues. CDR1 and CDR2 from the germline V gene are SGHTA and FQGTGA. The CDR3 here is CATSPGNAGELSF. CDR3 nucleotides: TGTGCCACCTCTCCGGGGAACGCCGGGGAGCTGTCTTTT.

The chain carries TRBV12-5 and TRBJ2-6; D unclear. The CDR3 loop spans 15 amino acids. V was clipped by 2 bases and J by 0 bases, with 5 bases between them. The V gene's germline CDR1 is LGHNT and CDR2 FRNRAP. In DNA form, the CDR3 reads TGTGCTAGTGGTTTGACGGTCTCTGGGGCCAACGTCCTGACTTTC. Amino acids: CASGLTVSGANVLTF. The full variable domain, its missing parts supplied by reference TRBV12-5 and TRBJ2-6, is DARVTQTPRHKVTEMGQEVTMRCQPILGHNTVFWYRQTMMQGLELLAYFRNRAPLDDSGMPKDRFSAEMPDATLATLKIQPSEPRDSAVYFCASGLTVSGANVLTFGAGSRLTVL.

This clonotype was observed a handful of times. This sequence joins TRBV7-9 and TRBJ2-7, with D possibly matching TRBD1 (6 bases). This CDR3 has 16 residues. Germline CDR1 reads SEHNR; CDR2 reads FQNEAQ (reference sequence). V gave up 4 bases and J gave up 3 bases, with 19 bases separating them. The CDR3 sequence: CASSSFLGTPNYEQYF. The CDR3 DNA reads TGTGCCAGCAGCTCTTTCCTCGGGACACCTAACTACGAGCAGTACTTC.

V gene TRBV29-1 combines with J gene TRBJ2-7, with 7 bases identical to TRBD1. The CDR3 sequence is 13 residues long. The germline V gene has CDR1 SQVTM and CDR2 ANQGSEA. V was pared by 5 bases and J by 3 bases, with 7 bases of the junction left unmatched. The DNA of the CDR3 is TGCAGCGTTTCCGGGACAGAAGTCTACGAGCAGTACTTC. Amino acids: CSVSGTEVYEQYF.

The chain combines TRBV24-1 with TRBJ1-2; the match to TRBD1 covers 7 bases. CDR1 and CDR2 (germline): KGHDR, SFDVKD. CDR3 size: 15 residues. Trimming took 3 bases from V and 7 from J; bases not matched to a gene: 10. CDR3 DNA: TGTGCCACCAGTGATATTGCACAGGGGACGGGTGGCTACACCTTC. Its protein is CATSDIAQGTGGYTF.

The genes are TRBV25-1 and TRBJ2-7; D call uncertain. Between the trimmed V and J ends, which lost 1 base and 3 bases, there was a span of 10 bases. CDR1 is MGHDK, CDR2 SYGVNS, per germline. CDR3 length: 14 residues. The CDR3 coding sequence is TGTGCCAGCAGTGAATTTTGGCGATTCTACGAGCAGTACTTC. This sequence encodes CASSEFWRFYEQYF.

This clonotype was observed at least ten times. The V and J genes are TRBV7-2 and TRBJ1-1; 9 positions agree with TRBD1. J lost 6 bases, V lost 5 bases, and 7 bases had no gene match. From germline, CDR1 is SGHTA and CDR2 FQGNSA. This CDR3 contains 14 residues. This CDR3 reads CASSPGQGGPEAFF. The CDR3 DNA reads TGTGCCAGCAGCCCGGGACAGGGTGGCCCTGAAGCTTTCTTT.

Points on this clonotype: Being one base from a much bigger clone, this may be a read error. The chain is built from TRBV10-1 and TRBJ1-4, with unresolved D. The CDR3 is 13 residues long. Deletions cut 5 bases from V and 8 bases from J, with 12 bases between. CDR1 and CDR2 from the germline V gene are WNHNN and SYGVQD (reference sequence). The CDR3 DNA sequence: TGCGCCAGCAGTAAGGTAGCCGGCGAAAAACTGTTTTTT. Amino acids: CASSKVAGEKLFF.

CDR3 residues: CASSPWSGDVYTF. CDR3 coding DNA: TGCGCCAGCAGCCCTTGGTCGGGGGATGTCTACACCTTC. The chain uses TRBV4-3 and TRBJ1-2; tentatively, D is TRBD1 (5 bases). CDR1 is LGHNA, CDR2 YSLEER, per germline. The CDR3 is made up of 13 amino acids. The ends were cut back, 4 bases at V and 10 bases at J, with 16 bases in the middle.

Remarks on this clonotype: A read error is possible here, since a much larger clone lies one base away. V usage is TRBV19 and J usage is TRBJ1-1; 7 bases fit TRBD1. Germline V lookup: CDR1 LNHDA, CDR2 SQIVND (reference sequence). The CDR3 covers 12 residues. The CDR3 spells CATKTGVTEALF. CDR3 nucleotide sequence: TGTGCCACCAAAACAGGGGTCACTGAAGCTCTCTTT.

The V and J genes are TRBV7-2 and TRBJ2-1; 9 bases map to TRBD1. V shed 2 bases and J 7 bases; nucleotides not matched to a gene: 9. Germline V lookup: CDR1 SGHTA, CDR2 FQGNSA. The CDR3 is made up of 16 amino acids. DNA of the CDR3: TGTGCCAGCAGCTTAAGTTTGGGACAGGGTATGAATGAGCAGTTCTTC. Translating gives CASSLSLGQGMNEQFF.

At least ten counts were recorded for this clonotype. V and J are TRBV29-1 and TRBJ2-5; D might be TRBD1 (6 bases). The germline CDR1 and CDR2 sequences are SQVTM and ANQGSEA. This CDR3 contains 13 residues. V lost 5 bases and J 1 base, leaving 11 bases between the germline ends. CDR3 coding DNA: TGCAGCGTTTCCCCAGGGGCCCAAGAGACCCAGTACTTC. Translation gives CSVSPGAQETQYF.

This clonotype showed up many times. The V call is TRBV6-5, the J call TRBJ2-5; D may be TRBD1 (5 bases). The CDR3 has 15 residues. Trimming left V 2 bases short and J 2 bases short, with 12 bases between. CDR1 MNHEY and CDR2 SVGAGI come from the germline V gene. The CDR3 nucleotides read TGTGCCAGCAGTTACGCTGTGAACAGGCAAGAGACCCAGTACTTC. It translates to CASSYAVNRQETQYF.

This clonotype occurred once. The chain joins TRBV20-1 to TRBJ1-5, with TRBD1 matching over 7 bases. This CDR3 has 12 residues. The ends lost 6 bases at V and 7 bases at J; junction bases unmatched: 6. Germline V gene lookup returns CDR1 DFQATT and CDR2 SNEGSKA (reference sequence). The CDR3 region is CSAQGGWQPQHF. CDR3 sequence (DNA): TGCAGTGCGCAGGGGGGGTGGCAGCCCCAGCATTTT.

The chain couples TRBV6-5 to TRBJ1-1; D perhaps matches TRBD1 (5 bases). Germline loops: CDR1 MNHEY, CDR2 SVGAGI. V dropped 6 bases and J dropped 0 bases, with 11 bases sitting between them. The CDR3 totals 14 residues. The chain's CDR3 is CASRRAGLNTEAFF. The CDR3 DNA reads TGTGCCAGCAGGAGGGCAGGGCTGAACACTGAAGCTTTCTTT.

As DNA, the CDR3 is TGTGCCAGCAGCCCGACAGGGCAGAACCCGTTTTGGGACAATCAGCCCCAGCATTTT. This translates into CASSPTGQNPFWDNQPQHF. The chain couples TRBV2 to TRBJ1-5; 7 bases align to TRBD1. Unmatched junction bases numbered 20, after V lost 6 bases and J lost 3 bases. CDR1 and CDR2 from the germline V gene are SNHLY and FYNNEI. The CDR3 covers 19 residues.

The sample holds a few counts of this clonotype. The V gene is TRBV6-2 or TRBV6-3, the J gene TRBJ1-1, with 7 bases identical to TRBD1. Trimming took 2 bases from V and 8 from J; bases not matched to a gene: 2. CDR3 length: 12 amino acids. Germline CDR1 MNHEY, CDR2 SVGEGT. CDR3 DNA sequence: TGTGCCAGCAGTTACCCGGACAGGGAAGCTTTCTTT. It encodes CASSYPDREAFF.

This clonotype was counted ten times or more. This rearrangement joins TRBV10-2 to TRBJ2-6; 10 bases line up with TRBD1. The CDR3 has 17 residues. Germline V gene data show CDR1 as WSHSY and CDR2 as SAAADI. Trimming cost V 7 bases and J 2 bases; bases outside gene matches: 8. The CDR3 region has the DNA TGCGCCAGCAAGACAGGGGGCGATTATACTGGGGCCAACGTCCTGACTTTC. Translating it yields CASKTGGDYTGANVLTF.

This clonotype has ten or more counts. The J gene is TRBJ1-1, the V gene TRBV29-1; tentatively, D is TRBD1 (6 bases). The germline V and J ends were trimmed by 8 bases and 4 bases, with 14 bases remaining between them. Germline lookup yields CDR1 SQVTM and CDR2 ANQGSEA. The CDR3 consists of 12 residues. CDR3 residues: CSLGGLGTEAFF. The CDR3 DNA is TGCAGCCTGGGGGGGCTCGGCACTGAAGCTTTCTTT.

The CDR3 region is CTLEGQENTEAFF. CDR3 DNA: TGCACCCTAGAGGGACAAGAGAACACTGAAGCTTTCTTT. The chain combines TRBV29-1 with TRBJ1-1, with D tentatively TRBD1 (6 bases). The CDR3 spans 13 residues. CDR1 SQVTM and CDR2 ANQGSEA come from the germline V gene. Filled out from reference TRBV29-1 and TRBJ1-1, the complete variable domain reads SAVISQKPSRDICQRGTSLTIQCQVDSQVTMMFWYRQQPGQSLTLIATANQGSEATYESGFVIDKFPISRPNLTFSTLTVSNMSPEDSSIYLCTLEGQENTEAFFGQGTRLTVV.